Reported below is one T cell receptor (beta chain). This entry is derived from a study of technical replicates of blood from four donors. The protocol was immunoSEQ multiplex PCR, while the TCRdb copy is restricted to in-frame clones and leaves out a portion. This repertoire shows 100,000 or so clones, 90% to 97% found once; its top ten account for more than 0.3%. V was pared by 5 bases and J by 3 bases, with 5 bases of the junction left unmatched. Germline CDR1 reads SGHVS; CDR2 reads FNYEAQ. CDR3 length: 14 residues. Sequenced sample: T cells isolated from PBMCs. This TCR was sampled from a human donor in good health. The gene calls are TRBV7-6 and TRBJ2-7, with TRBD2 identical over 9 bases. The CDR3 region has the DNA TGTGCCAGCAGCGTATCTAGCGGGAACTACGAGCAGTACTTC. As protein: CASSVSSGNYEQYF.